This T cell receptor (beta chain) was recorded in a study of graft-versus-host responses after intestinal transplantation. As for the study in general: Multivisceral, liver-intestinal, or isolated intestinal grafts went to recipients.

V was trimmed by 4 bases and J by 3 bases, leaving 7 bases between them. The CDR3 runs to 13 residues. CDR1 and CDR2 from the germline V gene are MNHNS and SASEGT. The method was immunoSEQ multiplex PCR; TCRdb's version includes in-frame clones alone and lacks a portion of them. The sample consists of 20,000 or so clones, about half of them appearing once. This receptor was obtained from a human patient who received an intestinal transplant. The chain combines TRBV6-1 with TRBJ1-5, with D possibly being TRBD1 (6 bases). The sample consisted of alloreactive CD4+ T cells from a mixed lymphocyte reaction culture, taken before intestinal transplant. Noted subset: CFSE-low proliferating T cells sorted from approximately six-day pre-transplant mixed lymphocyte reaction (GvH or HvG direction). The CDR3 coding sequence is TGTGCCAGCAGTGGGACAGCCAATCAGCCCCAGCATTTT. Its translation is CASSGTANQPQHF.